Following are 19 T cell receptor beta chains from one sample sequenced in a study of cytomegalovirus exposure and HLA in healthy donors. Primers: 60 Vbeta forward and 13 Jbeta reverse. The data were produced by immunoSEQ multiplex PCR, yet TCRdb's version contains in-frame clones alone and is incomplete. This sample's table reports roughly 74,000 clones. The sample taken for sequencing was PBMCs. The receptors derive from a female donor in good health and CMV-seropositive.

The chain recombines TRBV6-1 with TRBJ1-4; D is uncertain. The CDR3 loop spans 13 amino acids. Germline-derived CDR1 and CDR2 are MNHNS and SASEGT. The ends were cut back, 6 bases at V and 6 bases at J, with 11 bases in the middle. CDR3 amino acids: CASRDSTDEKLFF. The CDR3, as DNA: TGTGCCAGCAGGGACTCAACGGATGAAAAACTGTTTTTT.

The chain carries TRBV6-1 and TRBJ2-2, with a tentative D call TRBD2 (5 bases). The CDR3 has 13 residues. The V end lost 4 bases, the J end lost 4 bases, and 7 bases lay between the germline ends. The germline CDR1 and CDR2 sequences are MNHNS and SASEGT. CDR3 DNA sequence: TGTGCCAGCAGTGCGGGGTTCACCGGGGAGCTGTTTTTT. Its protein is CASSAGFTGELFF.

About this clone itself: One end of the junction varies from germline; a read error may be responsible. This specimen includes other DNA sequences encoding the same CDR3. This sequence joins TRBV6-5 and TRBJ1-6; 7 bases are shared with TRBD1. This CDR3 comprises 15 residues. Germline-derived CDR1 and CDR2 are MNHEY and SVGAGI. The CDR3 loop is CASSYTKGANSPLHF. For the CDR3, the DNA is TGTGCCAGCAGTTACACGAAGGGGGCTAATTCGCCCCTCCACTTT.

The gene calls are TRBV11-2 and TRBJ2-5; no reliable D call. Trimming cost V 0 bases and J 6 bases, with 2 bases left between them. In germline, CDR1 is SGHAT, CDR2 FQNNGV. The CDR3 consists of 11 residues. The CDR3 sequence: CASSLDKTQYF. As DNA, the CDR3 is TGTGCCAGCAGCTTAGACAAGACCCAGTACTTC. Full variable domain (outside the CDR3, taken from reference TRBV11-2 and TRBJ2-5): EAGVAQSPRYKIIEKRQSVAFWCNPISGHATLYWYQQILGQGPKLLIQFQNNGVVDDSQLPKDRFSAERLKGVDSTLKIQPAKLEDSAVYLCASSLDKTQYFGPGTRLLVL.

The rearrangement joins TRBV19 to TRBJ2-2; the D gene is possibly TRBD2 (5 bases). Trimming shortened V by 8 bases and J by 1 base, and 20 bases separated the two germline ends. The CDR3 is 17 residues long. Germline CDR1 is LNHDA and CDR2 is SQIVND (reference sequence). CDR3 sequence (DNA): TGTGCCAGTTCCGAAATAGGGAGAGCAAAGAACACCGGGGAGCTGTTTTTT. It codes for CASSEIGRAKNTGELFF.

The chain recombines TRBV18 with TRBJ2-2; perhaps TRBD1 as D (5 bases). The length of the CDR3 is 13 residues. In germline, CDR1 is KGHSH, CDR2 LQKENI. Between the trimmed V and J ends, which lost 3 bases and 6 bases, there was a span of 8 bases. The DNA for the CDR3 is TGTGCCAGCTCACCGGACATCTCCGGGGAGCTGTTTTTT. It codes for CASSPDISGELFF.

V usage is TRBV7-9 and J usage is TRBJ1-1; D gene ambiguous. V lost 1 base to trimming and J lost 0 bases, with 12 bases between them. Germline CDR1 and CDR2: SEHNR and FQNEAQ (reference sequence). The CDR3 contains 16 residues. The chain's CDR3 is CASSLGTSSVNTEAFF. The CDR3 DNA sequence: TGTGCCAGCAGCTTAGGAACAAGCAGCGTGAACACTGAAGCTTTCTTT.

J is TRBJ2-3 and V is TRBV5-1; D call uncertain. CDR1 SGHRS and CDR2 YFSETQ come from the germline V gene. The CDR3 spans 11 residues. V was clipped by 4 bases and J by 9 bases, with 9 bases between them. This CDR3 reads CASSLDLTQYF. CDR3 in DNA: TGCGCCAGCAGCCTAGATTTAACGCAGTATTTT. Full variable domain (remainder filled in from reference TRBV5-1 and TRBJ2-3): KAGVTQTPRYLIKTRGQQVTLSCSPISGHRSVSWYQQTPGQGLQFLFEYFSETQRNKGNFPGRFSGRQFSNSRSEMNVSTLELGDSALYLCASSLDLTQYFGPGTRLTVL.

V gene TRBV27 combines with J gene TRBJ2-7; D is possibly TRBD1 (6 bases). CDR3 size: 17 residues. Germline values: CDR1 MNHEY, CDR2 SMNVEV (reference sequence). V lost 3 bases, J lost 1 base, and 19 bases lay in between. The DNA of the CDR3 is TGTGCCAGCAGTTTTTATGGTCAGGGGCGTATTTCCTACGAGCAGTACTTC. This sequence encodes CASSFYGQGRISYEQYF.

This chain connects TRBV7-9 to TRBJ1-5; 11 bases fit TRBD1. Trimming took 5 bases from V and 5 from J; bases not matched to a gene: 8. Germline V gene lookup returns CDR1 SEHNR and CDR2 FQNEAQ (reference sequence). This CDR3 is built from 16 residues. The CDR3, as DNA: TGTGCCAGCAGCGTCTCCGGGACAGGGGGTGATCAGCCCCAGCATTTT. Amino acid sequence: CASSVSGTGGDQPQHF.

The chain couples TRBV5-6 to TRBJ2-1; 13 bases match TRBD2. The V gene end was trimmed by 3 bases and the J gene end by 9 bases; junction bases not matched to a gene: 9. Germline V lookup: CDR1 SGHDT, CDR2 YYEEEE. The CDR3 sequence is 16 residues long. The CDR3 reads CASSSTSGGAGSEQFF. The DNA of the CDR3 is TGTGCCAGCAGCTCTACTAGCGGGGGGGCCGGGAGTGAGCAGTTCTTC. The full variable domain, with the rest looked up from reference TRBV5-6 and TRBJ2-1, is DAGVTQSPTHLIKTRGQQVTLRCSPKSGHDTVSWYQQALGQGPQFIFQYYEEEERQRGNFPDRFSGHQFPNYSSELNVNALLLGDSALYLCASSSTSGGAGSEQFFGPGTRLTVL.

This sequence joins TRBV19 and TRBJ2-5; no clear D. The germline gives CDR1 LNHDA, CDR2 SQIVND (reference sequence). Trimming pared 3 bases from V and 5 bases from J, leaving 13 bases between. This CDR3 is 14 amino acids long. The CDR3 bases are TGTGCCAGTAGTATCGACATTCAGGCGGAGACCCAGTACTTC. It codes for CASSIDIQAETQYF. Filled out from reference TRBV19 and TRBJ2-5, the complete variable domain reads DGGITQSPKYLFRKEGQNVTLSCEQNLNHDAMYWYRQDPGQGLRLIYYSQIVNDFQKGDIAEGYSVSREKKESFPLTVTSAQKNPTAFYLCASSIDIQAETQYFGPGTRLLVL.

J is TRBJ2-1 and V is TRBV7-2; TRBD2 matches at 13 bases. In germline, CDR1 is SGHTA, CDR2 FQGNSA. This CDR3 has 17 residues. Trimming removed 2 bases from V and 7 bases from J; junction bases left unmatched: 8. The CDR3 reads CASSLYPGLAGVNEQFF. CDR3 in DNA: TGTGCCAGCAGCTTATATCCCGGACTAGCGGGAGTGAATGAGCAGTTCTTC.

The V call is TRBV5-1, the J call TRBJ1-1; TRBD1 matches at 8 bases. Germline V lookup: CDR1 SGHRS, CDR2 YFSETQ. The V segment lost 4 bases and the J segment 4 bases; nucleotides outside the gene matches: 6. CDR3 size: 14 residues. The CDR3 sequence: CASSPGGAGTEAFF. The DNA of the CDR3 is TGCGCCAGCAGCCCAGGGGGCGCGGGCACTGAAGCTTTCTTT. The full variable domain, in which reference TRBV5-1 and TRBJ1-1 provide the parts outside the CDR3, is KAGVTQTPRYLIKTRGQQVTLSCSPISGHRSVSWYQQTPGQGLQFLFEYFSETQRNKGNFPGRFSGRQFSNSRSEMNVSTLELGDSALYLCASSPGGAGTEAFFGQGTRLTVV.

V gene TRBV7-8 combines with J gene TRBJ2-7; D gene uncertain. Trimming left V 1 base short and J 3 bases short, with 7 bases between. This CDR3 has 13 amino acids. The germline gives CDR1 SGHVS, CDR2 FQNEAQ. CDR3 sequence reads: CASSLGGGYEQYF. The CDR3 nucleotides are TGTGCCAGCAGCTTAGGTGGCGGCTACGAGCAGTACTTC. The full variable domain, in which reference TRBV7-8 and TRBJ2-7 provide the parts outside the CDR3, is GAGVSQSPRYKVAKRGQDVALRCDPISGHVSLFWYQQALGQGPEFLTYFQNEAQLDKSGLPSDRFFAERPEGSVSTLKIQRTQQEDSAVYLCASSLGGGYEQYFGPGTRLTVT.

The chain uses TRBV6-1 and TRBJ1-4; TRBD1 agrees at 7 bases. The length of the CDR3 is 14 residues. V lost 8 bases, J lost 8 bases, and 11 bases stayed unmatched. Per germline, CDR1 MNHNS and CDR2 SASEGT. CDR3 nucleotides: TGTGCCAGCGTCCGACAGGGCGTGCGGGAAAAACTGTTTTTT. The encoded protein is CASVRQGVREKLFF.

The chain carries TRBV4-3 and TRBJ1-3; TRBD1 matches 7 bases. The CDR3 sequence is 16 residues long. V lost 0 bases to trimming and J lost 9 bases; unmatched junction nucleotides: 11. Germline-derived CDR1 and CDR2 are LGHNA and YSLEER. The DNA of the CDR3 is TGCGCCAGCAGCCAAGAACCCCGGGGCCAGGGGGTCACCATATATTTT. This sequence encodes CASSQEPRGQGVTIYF.

J is TRBJ2-4 and V is TRBV4-1; D remains unclear. The ends were cut back, 0 bases at V and 0 bases at J, with 12 bases in the middle. This CDR3 is built from 17 residues. The germline V gene encodes CDR1 MGHRA and CDR2 YSYEKL. CDR3: CASSQDILVLAKNIQYF. CDR3 DNA sequence: TGCGCCAGCAGCCAAGACATCCTAGTTCTAGCCAAAAACATTCAGTACTTC.

V and J are TRBV28 and TRBJ1-2; D call uncertain. CDR1 is MDHEN and CDR2 is SYDVKM in the germline V gene. The CDR3 totals 12 residues. Trimming removed 7 bases from V and 2 bases from J, with 8 bases in between. The CDR3 DNA follows: TGTGCCAGCAATTTCTTAAACTATGGCTACACCTTC. It codes for CASNFLNYGYTF.